The 24 T cell receptor beta chains below were found in one sample sequenced in a study of T cell responses to AZD1222 COVID-19 vaccine. Here immunoSEQ multiplex PCR was the method, and the copy in TCRdb shows in-frame clones only, minus some. The sample has 50,000 to 70,000 clones, approximately 85% seen once. This sample comprised peripheral blood, obtained on day 0 of MenACWY control vaccination. The receptors were gathered from an adult in good health.

The V gene is TRBV5-1, the J gene TRBJ1-6; TRBD1 agrees at 8 bases. The CDR3 covers 16 residues. Germline CDR1 SGHRS, CDR2 YFSETQ. The V gene end was trimmed by 0 bases and the J gene end by 9 bases; junction bases not matched to a gene: 8. The CDR3 is CASSLAGAGGLSPLHF. The CDR3 DNA reads TGCGCCAGCAGCTTGGCTGGAGCAGGGGGCCTTTCACCCCTCCACTTT.

This sequence joins TRBV3-1 (or the pseudogene TRBV3-2) and TRBJ2-1; 7 nucleotides align to TRBD1. CDR3 size: 13 residues. V was clipped by 4 bases and J by 9 bases; unmatched bases: 6. Germline CDR1 and CDR2: LGHDT and YNNKEL (reference sequence). CDR3 in amino acids: CASSPDRVGEQFF. The CDR3 DNA reads as TGTGCCAGCAGCCCCGACAGGGTAGGTGAGCAGTTCTTC.

This sequence joins TRBV5-6 and TRBJ2-1, with a weak D call TRBD1 (5 bases). The V gene lost 2 bases and the J gene lost 5 bases, with 17 bases spanning the gap. The CDR3 covers 16 residues. In germline, CDR1 is SGHDT, CDR2 YYEEEE. Here the CDR3 reads CASSFSTVGLNNEQFF. CDR3 nucleotides: TGTGCCAGCAGCTTCTCGACAGTAGGCCTGAACAATGAGCAGTTCTTC.

This chain links TRBV19 with TRBJ2-6; D might be TRBD2 (5 bases). The V end lost 3 bases, the J end lost 0 bases, and 12 bases lay between the germline ends. This CDR3 comprises 17 residues. Germline CDR1 and CDR2: LNHDA and SQIVND (reference sequence). This chain's CDR3 is CASSMRASNSGANVLTF. The CDR3 DNA follows: TGTGCCAGTAGTATGAGGGCGTCGAACTCTGGGGCCAACGTCCTGACTTTC.

J is TRBJ2-7 and V is TRBV15; 12 bases map to TRBD2. After removal of 3 bases from V and 7 bases from J, the junction contained 10 bases not matched to a gene. Germline CDR1 LNHNV, CDR2 YYDKDF (reference sequence). This CDR3 has 16 amino acids. CDR3 protein: CATSSGLAGTPGEQYF. The CDR3 region has the DNA TGTGCCACCAGCAGCGGACTAGCGGGGACCCCAGGGGAGCAGTACTTC.

The CDR3 loop reads CASSPRSGEQYF. CDR3 in DNA: TGTGCCAGCAGCCCCCGTTCGGGCGAGCAGTACTTC. The genes are TRBV5-6 and TRBJ2-7, with D uncertain. The CDR3 runs 12 residues. V was trimmed by 4 bases and J by 6 bases, leaving 11 bases between them. From germline, CDR1 is SGHDT and CDR2 YYEEEE.

The rearrangement uses TRBV19 and TRBJ1-6, with D maybe TRBD1 (6 bases). This CDR3 region has 14 residues. V shed 7 bases and J shed 3 bases, with 10 bases lying between them. In germline, CDR1 is LNHDA, CDR2 SQIVND (reference sequence). The CDR3 DNA reads as TGTGCCAGTACAGGGGCTCTCTATAATTCACCCCTCCACTTT. The encoded protein is CASTGALYNSPLHF. The full variable domain, rest sourced from reference TRBV19 and TRBJ1-6, is DGGITQSPKYLFRKEGQNVTLSCEQNLNHDAMYWYRQDPGQGLRLIYYSQIVNDFQKGDIAEGYSVSREKKESFPLTVTSAQKNPTAFYLCASTGALYNSPLHFGNGTRLTVT.

The V call is TRBV4-2, the J call TRBJ2-3; D gene uncertain. Trimming cost V 3 bases and J 6 bases, with 19 bases left between them. This CDR3 comprises 16 residues. CDR1 and CDR2 (germline): LGHNA, YNFKEQ. The CDR3 DNA is TGTGCCAGCAGCCAGGGCACTGCCCAAAATTGGGATACGCAGTATTTT. Translation: CASSQGTAQNWDTQYF.

The chain is built from TRBV7-3 and TRBJ1-6; 10 bases fit TRBD1. CDR1 is SGHTA and CDR2 is FQGTGA in the germline V gene. The CDR3 runs 13 residues. The trim removed 0 bases at V and 15 bases at J, leaving 2 bases unmatched. The CDR3 protein is CASSLTDRGDLHF. In nucleotides, the CDR3 is TGTGCCAGCAGCTTAACGGACAGGGGGGACCTCCACTTT.

The chain links TRBV2 to TRBJ2-3; 7 bases fit TRBD1. Germline V gene data show CDR1 as SNHLY and CDR2 as FYNNEI. V lost 9 bases, J lost 5 bases, and 8 bases stayed unmatched. The CDR3 has 13 residues. CDR3 nucleotides: TGTGCCAGGAGAACAGGGGCGGAAGATACGCAGTATTTT. This translates into CARRTGAEDTQYF.

CDR3 residues: CAWSDPRQQINQPQHF. CDR3 nucleotide sequence: TGTGCCTGGAGCGATCCTAGACAGCAGATCAATCAGCCCCAGCATTTT. The V and J genes are TRBV30 and TRBJ1-5, with a weak D call TRBD1 (5 bases). CDR1 is GTSNPN, CDR2 SVGIG, per germline (reference sequence). Trimming shortened V by 3 bases and J by 3 bases, and 18 bases separated the two germline ends. This CDR3 is built from 16 residues.

This clone was observed a handful of times. The chain joins TRBV7-2 to TRBJ2-1; tentatively, D is TRBD2 (6 bases). Deletions cut 3 bases from V and 4 bases from J, with 13 bases between. Germline V CDR1 and CDR2: SGHTA, FQGNSA. The CDR3 covers 15 residues. CDR3 residues: CASSFRGNLYNEQFF. The DNA of the CDR3 is TGTGCCAGCAGCTTTCGCGGGAACCTATACAATGAGCAGTTCTTC.

J is TRBJ2-7 and V is TRBV19; the D is unclear. Germline CDR1 and CDR2: LNHDA and SQIVND (reference sequence). The CDR3 consists of 15 residues. Trimming stripped 2 bases from V and 3 bases from J, with 14 bases between. The CDR3: CASSINLGSLYEQYF. In DNA, the CDR3 is TGTGCCAGTAGTATAAATCTCGGCAGCCTCTACGAGCAGTACTTC.

The J gene is TRBJ1-1, the V gene TRBV7-2; D remains unclear. V lost 5 bases to trimming and J lost 1 base, with 11 bases between them. In germline, CDR1 is SGHTA, CDR2 FQGNSA. This CDR3 has 14 residues. CDR3 in amino acids: CASSVQFRNTEAFF. DNA for the CDR3: TGTGCCAGCAGCGTACAGTTCCGGAACACTGAAGCTTTCTTT.

This clone was seen only a few times. The chain carries TRBV5-1 and TRBJ1-1; 7 bases map to TRBD1. CDR1 and CDR2 (germline): SGHRS, YFSETQ. The length of the CDR3 is 14 residues. The ends lost 0 bases at V and 4 bases at J; junction bases unmatched: 3. The CDR3 loop is CASSLGDRVTEAFF. The CDR3 coding sequence is TGCGCCAGCAGCTTGGGAGACAGGGTCACTGAAGCTTTCTTT.

This rearrangement joins TRBV5-1 to TRBJ1-5, with a weak D call TRBD1 (5 bases). V lost 0 bases to trimming and J lost 2 bases, with 9 bases between them. This CDR3 has 15 residues. Germline assignment: CDR1 SGHRS and CDR2 YFSETQ. The CDR3 reads CASSLDQGGNQPQHF. The DNA of the CDR3 is TGCGCCAGCAGCTTGGACCAGGGAGGCAATCAGCCCCAGCATTTT. The entire variable domain, with the rest obtained from reference TRBV5-1 and TRBJ1-5, is as follows: KAGVTQTPRYLIKTRGQQVTLSCSPISGHRSVSWYQQTPGQGLQFLFEYFSETQRNKGNFPGRFSGRQFSNSRSEMNVSTLELGDSALYLCASSLDQGGNQPQHFGDGTRLSIL.

The chain employs TRBV4-3 and TRBJ2-1, with D perhaps TRBD1 (5 bases). The CDR3 is 14 amino acids. Germline CDR1 reads LGHNA; CDR2 reads YSLEER. The V end was cut by 0 bases, the J end by 6 bases, with 9 bases between. The CDR3 coding sequence is TGCGCCAGCAGCCAAGATCCCAGGGTCAATGAGCAGTTCTTC. Its translation is CASSQDPRVNEQFF.

The CDR3 region is CASSLDRGAYGYTF. CDR3 DNA: TGTGCCAGCAGCTTGGACAGGGGGGCCTATGGCTACACCTTC. This chain uses TRBV5-6 with TRBJ1-2; TRBD1 aligns across 8 bases. CDR1 is SGHDT and CDR2 is YYEEEE in the germline V gene. Trimming cost V 0 bases and J 4 bases; bases outside gene matches: 2. The CDR3 totals 14 residues.

The CDR3 DNA reads as TGTGCCACCAGCAGGATCCGGACAGGAATCATGGGCAAGGGCACTGAAGCTTTCTTT. Translation: CATSRIRTGIMGKGTEAFF. The chain combines TRBV15 with TRBJ1-1; TRBD1 agrees at 7 bases. The CDR3 runs to 19 residues. Unmatched junction bases numbered 20, after V lost 3 bases and J lost 4 bases. The germline CDR1 and CDR2 sequences are LNHNV and YYDKDF (reference sequence).

This chain connects TRBV7-6 to TRBJ2-7; D unresolved. CDR3 length equals 12 residues. The germline V gene has CDR1 SGHVS and CDR2 FNYEAQ. Trimming shortened V by 1 base and J by 9 bases, and 10 bases separated the two germline ends. The CDR3 nucleotides read TGTGCCAGCAGCTTAGGGCCCACGTTGCAGTACTTC. Protein: CASSLGPTLQYF.

J is TRBJ2-3 and V is TRBV5-4; TRBD1 aligns across 10 bases. Germline-derived CDR1 and CDR2 are SGHNT and YYREEE (reference sequence). V dropped 2 bases and J dropped 5; count of bases not matched to a gene: 5. There are 15 residues in the CDR3. CDR3 sequence reads: CASSLMGTGEDTQYF. CDR3 sequence (DNA): TGTGCCAGCAGCTTAATGGGGACAGGGGAAGATACGCAGTATTTT.

This chain joins TRBV20-1 and TRBJ2-1; D is perhaps TRBD2 (6 bases). Trimming pared 3 bases from V and 12 bases from J, leaving 12 bases between. The CDR3 spans 11 residues. Germline CDR1 and CDR2: DFQATT and SNEGSKA (reference sequence). The CDR3 spells CSASGSGGQFF. The CDR3 nucleotides read TGCAGTGCTAGCGGGAGTGGGGGGCAGTTCTTC.

This chain links TRBV7-3 with TRBJ2-6; possibly TRBD2 for D (5 bases). The CDR3 runs 19 residues. With 4 bases removed from V and 2 bases from J, the gap between germline ends came to 21 bases. Germline CDR1 is SGHTA and CDR2 is FQGTGA. This CDR3 is CASSSMTRAGLAGANVLTF. The CDR3 coding sequence is TGTGCCAGCAGCTCCATGACCCGGGCGGGTCTAGCTGGGGCCAACGTCCTGACTTTC.

The chain uses TRBV5-1 and TRBJ2-3; D is ambiguous. In germline, CDR1 is SGHRS, CDR2 YFSETQ. The CDR3 consists of 13 residues. The germline V and J ends were trimmed by 0 bases and 5 bases, with 7 bases remaining between them. CDR3 in DNA: TGCGCCAGCAGCTTGGGCAGTGTAGATACGCAGTATTTT. It specifies CASSLGSVDTQYF.